The 7 T cell receptor beta chains presented below share a single source sample, sequenced in a study of T-cell memory formation after mild COVID-19. TCRdb recomputed calls from the 5' RACE reads with MiXCR, one row per CDR3 protein. The data contain hundreds of thousands of distinct CDR3 sequences, about 20% of them singletons. Sequences were obtained from PBMCs or a T cell subset sorted from them (not recorded which). The receptor set was obtained from an adult woman who had mild COVID-19 (a few samples of this study predate the infection). Cell type and time point are not known.

In its sample, this clonotype was seen a few times. The chain carries TRBV10-3 and TRBJ2-3, with D tentatively TRBD1 or TRBD2 (5 bases each). The CDR3 length is 13 residues. Germline-derived CDR1 and CDR2 are ENHRY and SYGVKD. Trimming shortened V by 10 bases and J by 2 bases, and 13 bases separated the two germline ends. In DNA form, the CDR3 reads TGTGCCACGAGATTGGGGGACACAGATACGCAGTATTTT. It specifies CATRLGDTDTQYF.

The J gene is TRBJ2-7, the V gene TRBV20-1; D remains ambiguous. CDR3 size: 14 residues. Trimming shortened V by 2 bases and J by 2 bases, and 13 bases separated the two germline ends. CDR1 and CDR2 (germline): DFQATT, SNEGSKA (reference sequence). Here the CDR3 reads CSARQLEFPYEQYF. CDR3 bases: TGCAGTGCTAGACAGCTAGAATTTCCCTACGAGCAGTACTTC.

This clonotype came up a few times. The chain links TRBV30 to TRBJ2-3; 7 bases map to TRBD2. Germline V gene data show CDR1 as GTSNPN and CDR2 as SVGIG (reference sequence). This CDR3 has 15 residues. V gave up 5 bases and J gave up 4 bases; unmatched junction bases: 12. CDR3 amino acids: CAWYLAGRPADTQYF. DNA for the CDR3: TGTGCCTGGTACTTAGCGGGCCGCCCCGCAGATACGCAGTATTTT.

This clonotype was observed many times. The gene calls are TRBV7-2 and TRBJ1-1; 9 bases agree with TRBD1. V gave up 1 base and J gave up 8 bases; unmatched junction bases: 8. CDR1 and CDR2 from the germline V gene are SGHTA and FQGNSA. The CDR3 spans 15 residues. CDR3 sequence reads: CASSLVQGALGEAFF. The CDR3, as DNA: TGTGCCAGCAGCTTAGTACAGGGGGCTCTTGGGGAAGCTTTCTTT. The full variable domain, with the rest looked up from reference TRBV7-2 and TRBJ1-1, is GAGVSQSPSNKVTEKGKDVELRCDPISGHTALYWYRQSLGQGLEFLIYFQGNSAPDKSGLPSDRFSAERTGGSVSTLTIQRTQQEDSAVYLCASSLVQGALGEAFFGQGTRLTVV.

There are a few counts of this clonotype. V and J are TRBV9 and TRBJ2-3, with unresolved D. The V and J ends lost 0 bases and 4 bases respectively, with 6 bases between them. CDR1 is SGDLS and CDR2 is YYNGEE in the germline V gene. The CDR3 is made up of 13 amino acids. The CDR3 region has the DNA TGTGCCAGCAGCGTAGGGTATCCAGATACGCAGTATTTT. As protein: CASSVGYPDTQYF.

This clonotype was observed a few times. This chain joins TRBV6-5 and TRBJ2-7; 9 nucleotides agree with TRBD2. The CDR3 runs to 14 residues. The V segment lost 7 bases and the J segment 4 bases; nucleotides outside the gene matches: 8. In germline, CDR1 is MNHEY, CDR2 SVGAGI. The CDR3 reads CASTLTSGLYEQYF. CDR3 bases: TGTGCCAGCACCCTGACTAGCGGCCTTTACGAGCAGTACTTC.

The genes are TRBV12-3 or TRBV12-4 and TRBJ1-5, with a weak D call TRBD1 (5 bases). The V and J ends lost 3 bases and 1 base respectively, with 22 bases between them. CDR3 length: 19 amino acids. This chain's CDR3 is CASSFASTPGPSSNQPQHF. CDR3 nucleotide sequence: TGTGCCAGCAGTTTTGCCTCTACCCCAGGGCCCTCAAGCAATCAGCCCCAGCATTTT.